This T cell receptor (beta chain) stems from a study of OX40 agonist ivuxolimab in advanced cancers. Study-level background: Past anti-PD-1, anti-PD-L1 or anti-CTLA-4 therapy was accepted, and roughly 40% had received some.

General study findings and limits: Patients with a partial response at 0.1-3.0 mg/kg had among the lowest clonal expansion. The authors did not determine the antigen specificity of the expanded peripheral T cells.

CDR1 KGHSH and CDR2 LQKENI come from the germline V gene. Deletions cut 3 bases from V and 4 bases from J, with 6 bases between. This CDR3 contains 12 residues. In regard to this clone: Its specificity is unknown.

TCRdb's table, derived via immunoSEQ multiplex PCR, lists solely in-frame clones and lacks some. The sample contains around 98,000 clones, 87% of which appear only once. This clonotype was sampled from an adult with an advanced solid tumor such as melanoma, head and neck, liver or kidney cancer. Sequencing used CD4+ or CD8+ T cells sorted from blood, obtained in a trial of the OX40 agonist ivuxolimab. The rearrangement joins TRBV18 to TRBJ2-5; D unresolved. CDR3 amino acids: CASSPVGETQYF. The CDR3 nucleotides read TGTGCCAGCTCACCGGTAGGAGAGACCCAGTACTTC. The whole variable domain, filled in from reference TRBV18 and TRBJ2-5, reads NAGVMQNPRHLVRRRGQEARLRCSPMKGHSHVYWYRQLPEEGLKFMVYLQKENIIDESGMPKERFSAEFPKEGPSILRIQQVVRGDSAAYFCASSPVGETQYFGPGTRLLVL.